The clone carrying this TCR beta chain occurred once. This CDR3 is also generated by other DNA sequences in the sample. The data stem from a study of cytomegalovirus exposure and HLA in healthy donors. The repertoire was sequenced with immunoSEQ multiplex PCR; TCRdb's copy has only in-frame clones and lacks some. The sample shows more than 95,000 clones, 94% of them seen only once. Trimming pared 2 bases from V and 3 bases from J, leaving 15 bases between. The V gene's germline CDR1 is SGHTA and CDR2 FQGTGA. The CDR3 runs to 16 residues. The chain carries TRBV7-3 and TRBJ2-3, with TRBD1 as a possible D gene (7 bases). This TCR derives from a woman between 18 and 29 years old in good health and CMV-seronegative. The sequenced sample consisted of PBMCs. CDR3 nucleotide sequence: TGTGCCAGCAGCTTAGGGGCAGGGGGGCTGACAGATACGCAGTATTTT. Its protein is CASSLGAGGLTDTQYF.